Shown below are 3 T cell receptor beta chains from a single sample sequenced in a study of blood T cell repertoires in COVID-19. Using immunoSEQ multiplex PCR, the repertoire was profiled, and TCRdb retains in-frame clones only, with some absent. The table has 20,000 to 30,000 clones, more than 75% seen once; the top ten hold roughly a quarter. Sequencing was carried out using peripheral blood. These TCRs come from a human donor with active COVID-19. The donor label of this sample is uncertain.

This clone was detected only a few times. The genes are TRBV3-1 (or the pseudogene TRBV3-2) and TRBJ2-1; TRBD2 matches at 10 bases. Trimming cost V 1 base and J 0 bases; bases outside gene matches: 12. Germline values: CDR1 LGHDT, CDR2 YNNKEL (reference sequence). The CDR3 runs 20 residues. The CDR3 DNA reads TGTGCCAGCAGCCAAGCCATGACAGCGGGAGGGCTTTTCTCCTACAATGAGCAGTTCTTC. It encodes CASSQAMTAGGLFSYNEQFF.

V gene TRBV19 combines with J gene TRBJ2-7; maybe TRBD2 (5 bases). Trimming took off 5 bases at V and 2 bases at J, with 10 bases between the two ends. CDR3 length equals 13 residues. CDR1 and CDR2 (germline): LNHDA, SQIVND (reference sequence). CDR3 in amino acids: CASSYTLAYEQYF. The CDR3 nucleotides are TGTGCCAGTAGTTATACACTAGCCTACGAGCAGTACTTC.

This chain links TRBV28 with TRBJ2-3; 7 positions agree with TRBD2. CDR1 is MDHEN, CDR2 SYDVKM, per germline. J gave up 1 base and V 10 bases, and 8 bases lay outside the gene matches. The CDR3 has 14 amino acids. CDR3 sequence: CAIEGLAGTDTQYF. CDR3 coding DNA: TGTGCCATCGAGGGGCTAGCGGGCACAGATACGCAGTATTTT.